These T cell receptor beta chains were read from a single sample in a study of shared clonotypes between healthy human individuals. Profiling relied on immunoSEQ multiplex PCR, and the TCRdb table lists in-frame clones only, not all of them. Among approximately 2,000,000 clones listed, approximately 92% were seen once. Sequenced input: naive CD8+ T cells from PBMCs. The source is a young man in good health. Some clones in this sample may be carry-over from other donors' samples. Both conserved end residues are part of each CDR3. Each record gives: D gene, J gene, clone size, V gene, CDR3 protein, CDR3 DNA. A D gene is named only where the DNA matches it firmly. Size is stated for part of the rows, as once, few or many counts, or as a class when the clone is expanded.

NA TRBJ2-1 NA TRBV9 CASSLSGSSYNEQFF TGTGCCAGCAGCCTTAGCGGAAGCTCCTACAATGAGCAGTTCTTC
TRBD1 TRBJ1-2 NA TRBV6-6 CASLYRGGNYGYTF TGTGCCAGCCTATACAGGGGCGGGAACTATGGCTACACCTTC
NA TRBJ2-7 NA TRBV6-4 CASSASPGHREQYF TGTGCCAGCAGTGCCTCCCCGGGACACAGGGAGCAGTACTTC
NA TRBJ2-1 NA TRBV14 CASSPLSGQGVNEQFF TGTGCCAGCAGCCCCCTTTCTGGGCAGGGAGTCAATGAGCAGTTCTTC
TRBD1 TRBJ2-5 NA TRBV28 CASSFSAGTEFGETQYF TGTGCCAGCAGTTTCTCCGCCGGGACAGAGTTTGGAGAGACCCAGTACTTC
NA TRBJ2-3 NA TRBV2 CASEAGSTDTQYF TGTGCCAGCGAGGCGGGATCCACAGATACGCAGTATTTT
TRBD1 TRBJ2-3 once TRBV6-1 CASRDRGNVTQYF TGTGCCAGCCGGGACAGGGGTAACGTTACGCAGTATTTT
NA TRBJ2-7 NA TRBV7-3 CASSLTSDYEQYF TGTGCCAGCAGCTTAACTAGCGATTACGAGCAGTACTTC
NA TRBJ1-4 NA TRBV27 CASSPFLTEGPNEKLFF TGTGCCAGCAGTCCCTTCCTGACAGAAGGCCCTAATGAAAAACTGTTTTTT
TRBD2 TRBJ2-7 NA TRBV28 CASSLVVGREGLLYEQYF TGTGCCAGCAGTTTAGTTGTTGGGCGGGAGGGCCTTTTATACGAGCAGTACTTC
NA TRBJ2-1 NA TRBV18 CASSTPPGHRDYNEQFF TGTGCCAGCTCAACGCCTCCTGGGCACCGGGATTACAATGAGCAGTTCTTC
NA TRBJ2-7 NA TRBV27 CASSLSFPSNIYEQYF TGTGCCAGCAGTTTATCCTTCCCCTCAAACATCTACGAGCAGTACTTC
NA TRBJ2-2 NA TRBV30 CAWTYGGGELFF TGTGCCTGGACCTACGGGGGCGGGGAGCTGTTTTTT
NA TRBJ2-1 NA TRBV27 CASSLRGTYNEQFF TGTGCCAGCAGTTTAAGGGGAACCTACAATGAGCAGTTCTTC
NA TRBJ2-7 NA TRBV7-6 CASSAYRGGSYEQYF TGTGCCAGCAGCGCGTACAGGGGAGGCTCCTACGAGCAGTACTTC
NA TRBJ1-5 NA TRBV4-1 CASSQEGYQPQHF TGCGCCAGCAGCCAAGAGGGGTATCAGCCCCAGCATTTT
NA TRBJ2-1 NA TRBV5-1 CASSLEGNEQFF TGCGCCAGCAGCTTAGAAGGCAATGAGCAGTTCTTC
TRBD2 TRBJ2-2 NA TRBV4-3 CASSQGGAGGPFGELFF TGCGCCAGCAGCCAAGGTGGGGCGGGAGGGCCTTTCGGGGAGCTGTTTTTT
NA TRBJ2-1 once TRBV7-3 CASSPSRFSSSNEQFF TGTGCCAGCAGCCCAAGCCGATTCTCTAGTAGCAATGAGCAGTTCTTC
TRBD2 TRBJ2-1 NA TRBV4-3 CASSPGVSGMSYNEQFF TGCGCCAGCAGCCCTGGGGTAAGCGGGATGTCCTACAATGAGCAGTTCTTC
NA TRBJ1-3 NA TRBV11-2 CASSLIGQGNTIYF TGTGCCAGCAGCTTAATTGGGCAGGGGAACACCATATATTTT
NA TRBJ1-3 once TRBV7-3 CASSSGLSGNTIYF TGTGCCAGCAGCTCCGGACTCTCTGGAAACACCATATATTTT
NA TRBJ2-5 NA TRBV7-8 CASRPGFDQETQYF TGTGCCAGCAGGCCCGGATTTGATCAAGAGACCCAGTACTTC
TRBD2 TRBJ2-1 once TRBV6-5 CASRGLAFFDEQFF TGTGCCAGCAGGGGACTAGCGTTTTTTGATGAGCAGTTCTTC
NA TRBJ2-1 NA TRBV30 CALEGAGNNEQFF TGTGCCCTTGAGGGGGCGGGAAACAATGAGCAGTTCTTC